The clone carrying this TCR beta chain was counted at least ten times. In TCRdb, the RT-PCR reads were re-called with MiXCR into one record per CDR3 protein. This table holds 150,000 to 200,000 distinct CDR3 sequences, more than 20% found once. The data were obtained in a study of patients and donors after allogeneic stem cell transplantation. CDR1 is DFQATT and CDR2 is SNEGSKA in the germline V gene (reference sequence). Trimming removed 2 bases from V and 6 bases from J; junction bases left unmatched: 6. This CDR3 is 13 amino acids long. The chain has TRBV20-1 and TRBJ2-7; TRBD2 matches 8 bases. This receptor was identified in a human donor who was either an allogeneic HSCT recipient or a stem cell or donor lymphocyte infusion donor (not recorded which). It is not recorded whose cells these are; they may come from a transplant donor. The sample consisted of blood, either unsorted or a sorted T cell fraction (not recorded which). The CDR3 DNA reads as TGCAGTGCTAGAACGGGCGGGGGGACCGAGCAGTACTTC. As protein: CSARTGGGTEQYF.